This T cell receptor (beta chain) emerged from a study of long-term antiretroviral therapy in people with HIV. Study-level findings and limits: HIV repertoires spanned tighter CDR3 length ranges than controls did.

The table lists this clone with a few counts. Its antigen remains unknown. Germline V CDR1 and CDR2: SGDLS, YYNGEE. Trimming removed 1 base from V and 2 bases from J, with 10 bases in between. The CDR3 length is 15 residues. The assay, immunoSEQ v3.0, was run at survey level. Using immunoSEQ multiplex PCR, the repertoire was profiled, and TCRdb retains in-frame clones only, with some absent. The sample lists under 20,000 clones; around 85% were seen once. People in the study who had HIV all got their treatment in the United States. The clonotype comes from a man in his forties with HIV. Specimen: unsorted PBMCs, collected just before starting antiretroviral therapy. The chain recombines TRBV9 with TRBJ2-1; D may be TRBD1 (6 bases). In nucleotides, the CDR3 is TGTGCCAGCAGCGTACAACAGGGCCCCTACAATGAGCAGTTCTTC. This encodes CASSVQQGPYNEQFF.